The rows below give T cell receptor beta chains drawn from one sample of a study of CD8 T cells in Susac syndrome. TCRdb independently ran MiXCR on the immunoSEQ multiplex PCR reads; one entry per CDR3 protein. The sample records roughly 190,000 distinct CDR3 sequences, 91% being singletons. Sample: CD4+ T cells from PBMCs. The receptors originated from a human donor with Susac syndrome. Both conserved end residues are trimmed from each CDR3. Fields, in order: J gene, CDR3 length, V gene, CDR3 protein.

>TRBJ2-5|13|TRBV5-1
ASSLVGTSQETQY
>TRBJ2-1|16|TRBV5-4
ASSLTRRTGGFYNEQF
>TRBJ1-1|11|TRBV14
ASSQSWSTEAF
>TRBJ2-3|14|TRBV6-1
ASRPPVGTGTDTQY
>TRBJ1-2|12|TRBV27
ASSSTSLQIGYT
>TRBJ2-1|13|TRBV7-2
ASSLGTSGYNEQF
>TRBJ1-2|15|TRBV11-1
ASSLEPGTGGNYGYT
>TRBJ2-7|12|TRBV30
AWTSTGSHYEQY
>TRBJ2-7|14|TRBV20-1
SAALAGGGGVYEQY
>TRBJ2-5|13|TRBV5-1
ASSLGTGGVETQY
>TRBJ2-7|15|TRBV7-2
ASSLTASGTGSYEQY
>TRBJ2-3|16|TRBV4-1
ASSDWRLAGAFTDTQY
>TRBJ1-6|18|TRBV4-1
ASSQDGQGALLGGNSPLH
>TRBJ2-1|12|TRBV12-5
ASALAGGDNEQF
>TRBJ1-5|11|TRBV6-1
ASNLNGNQPQH
>TRBJ1-6|12|TRBV9
ASSVGSRVSPLH
>TRBJ1-2|13|TRBV15
ATSRDRLRSNGYT
>TRBJ2-7|11|TRBV19
ASSPDRDYEQY
>TRBJ2-2|14|TRBV19
ASSPLHRGGTGELF
>TRBJ2-1|13|TRBV29-1
SVEEGGGAGNEQF
>TRBJ2-7|13|TRBV5-6
ASSGRLAENYEQY
>TRBJ2-3|12|TRBV5-1
ASSQTVSTDTQY
>TRBJ1-3|15|TRBV6-5
ASSLTYRGIRQNTIY
>TRBJ2-6|16|TRBV6-5
ASSYSIRTSSGANVLT
>TRBJ1-2|11|TRBV5-1
ASSLGADGGYT
>TRBJ1-2|12|TRBV12-3/TRBV12-4
ASSPRGDPGGYT
>TRBJ1-1|12|TRBV6-5
ASSYGTTLTEAF
>TRBJ2-3|13|TRBV10-3
AISGLADPTDTQY
>TRBJ2-7|15|TRBV16
ASSPIAGGTSSYEQY
>TRBJ2-7|13|TRBV10-3
AISERTSGTGEQY
>TRBJ2-1|14|TRBV9
ASSVTSGLAGREQF
>TRBJ1-4|13|TRBV7-2
ASSFQGSTNEKLF
>TRBJ2-6|15|TRBV5-8
ASSLVTGSSGANVLT
>TRBJ2-7|13|TRBV7-9
ASSHLGQGLGEQY
>TRBJ2-6|13|TRBV2
ASKRGAPGANVLT
>TRBJ2-5|12|TRBV29-1
SVDVAGGRQTQY
>TRBJ1-2|11|TRBV28
ASSLDSSYGYT
>TRBJ2-1|14|TRBV4-2
ASSPLAGGRDYEQF
>TRBJ2-1|13|TRBV20-1
SARKLAASYNEQF
>TRBJ2-4|15|TRBV4-2
ASSRDRGPYGKNIQY
>TRBJ2-5|14|TRBV20-1
SARGTSGAYQETQY
>TRBJ2-7|12|TRBV3-1
ASSPPPGVYEQY
>TRBJ2-7|12|TRBV11-2
ASSLDTISYEQY
>TRBJ2-1|16|TRBV12-3/TRBV12-4
ASSLGTQRGGQGNEQF
>TRBJ1-4|12|TRBV7-9
ASSFPQGGEKLF
>TRBJ2-3|12|TRBV2
ASIGGVAPDTQY